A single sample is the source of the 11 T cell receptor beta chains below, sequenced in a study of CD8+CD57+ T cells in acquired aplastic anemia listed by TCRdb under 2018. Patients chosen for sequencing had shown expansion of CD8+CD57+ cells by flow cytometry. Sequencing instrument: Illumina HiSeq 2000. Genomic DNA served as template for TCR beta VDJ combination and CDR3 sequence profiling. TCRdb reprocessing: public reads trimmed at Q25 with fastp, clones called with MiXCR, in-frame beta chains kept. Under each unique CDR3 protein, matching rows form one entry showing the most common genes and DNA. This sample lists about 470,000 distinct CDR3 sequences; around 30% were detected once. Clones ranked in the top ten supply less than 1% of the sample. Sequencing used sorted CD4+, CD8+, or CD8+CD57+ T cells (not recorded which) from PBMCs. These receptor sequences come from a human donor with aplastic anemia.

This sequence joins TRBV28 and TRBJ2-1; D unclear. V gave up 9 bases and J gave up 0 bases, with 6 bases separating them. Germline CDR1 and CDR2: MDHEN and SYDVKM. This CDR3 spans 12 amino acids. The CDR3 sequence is CASESSYNEQFF. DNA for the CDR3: TGTGCCAGTGAGAGCTCCTACAATGAGCAGTTCTTC. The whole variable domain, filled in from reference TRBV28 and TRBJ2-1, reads DVKVTQSSRYLVKRTGEKVFLECVQDMDHENMFWYRQDPGLGLRLIYFSYDVKMKEKGDIPEGYSVSREKKERFSLILESASTNQTSMYLCASESSYNEQFFGPGTRLTVL.

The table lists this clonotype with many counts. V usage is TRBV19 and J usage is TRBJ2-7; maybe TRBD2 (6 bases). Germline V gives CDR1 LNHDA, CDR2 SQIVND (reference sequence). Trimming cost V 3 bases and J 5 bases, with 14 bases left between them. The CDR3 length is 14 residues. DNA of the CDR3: TGTGCCAGTAGTATTGCCAGCGGGCCCCACGAGCAGTACTTC. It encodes CASSIASGPHEQYF.

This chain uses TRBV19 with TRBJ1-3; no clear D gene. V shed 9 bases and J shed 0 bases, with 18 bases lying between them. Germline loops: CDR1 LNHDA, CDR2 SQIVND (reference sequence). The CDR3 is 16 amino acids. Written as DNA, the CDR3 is TGTGCCAGCAGTTACCCGGCTGAGTACTCTGGAAACACCATATATTTT. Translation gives CASSYPAEYSGNTIYF.

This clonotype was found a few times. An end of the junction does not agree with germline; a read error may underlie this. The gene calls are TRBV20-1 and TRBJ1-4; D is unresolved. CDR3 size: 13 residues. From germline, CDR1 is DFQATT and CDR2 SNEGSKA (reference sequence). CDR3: CSARVATNEKLFF. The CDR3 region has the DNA TGCAGTGCGAGAGTGGCAACTAATGAAAAACTGTTTTTT.

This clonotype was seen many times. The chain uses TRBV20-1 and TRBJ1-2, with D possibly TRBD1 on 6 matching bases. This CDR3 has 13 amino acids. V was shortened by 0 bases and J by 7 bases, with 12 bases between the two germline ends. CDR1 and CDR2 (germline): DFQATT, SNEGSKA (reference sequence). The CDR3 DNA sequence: TGCAGTGCTAGAGATGGCGGGGGGCTTGGCTACACCTTC. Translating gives CSARDGGGLGYTF.

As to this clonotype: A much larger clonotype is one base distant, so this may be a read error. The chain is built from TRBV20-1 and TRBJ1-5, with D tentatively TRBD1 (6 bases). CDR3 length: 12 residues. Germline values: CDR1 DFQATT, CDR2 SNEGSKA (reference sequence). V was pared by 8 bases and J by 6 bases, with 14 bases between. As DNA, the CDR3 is TGCAGTACGTACAGGGTCGGTCAGCCCCAGCATTTT. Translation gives CSTYRVGQPQHF.

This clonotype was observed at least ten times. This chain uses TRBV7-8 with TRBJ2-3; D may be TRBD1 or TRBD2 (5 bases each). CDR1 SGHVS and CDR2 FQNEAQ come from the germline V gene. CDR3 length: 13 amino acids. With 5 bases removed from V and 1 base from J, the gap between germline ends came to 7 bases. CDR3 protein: CASSRDRTDTQYF. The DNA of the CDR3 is TGTGCCAGCAGCCGGGACCGCACAGATACGCAGTATTTT.

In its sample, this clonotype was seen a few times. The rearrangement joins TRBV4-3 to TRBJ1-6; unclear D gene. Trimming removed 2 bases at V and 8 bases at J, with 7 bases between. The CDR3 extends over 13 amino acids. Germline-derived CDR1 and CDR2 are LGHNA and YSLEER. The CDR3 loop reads CASSQNSDSPLHF. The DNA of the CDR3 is TGCGCCAGCAGCCAAAATTCCGATTCACCCCTCCACTTT.

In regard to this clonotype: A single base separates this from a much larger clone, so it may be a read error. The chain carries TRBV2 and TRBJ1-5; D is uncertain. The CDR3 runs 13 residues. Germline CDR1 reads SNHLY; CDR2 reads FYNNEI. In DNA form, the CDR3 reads TGTGCCAGCAGCGCCCGCTTCAATCAGTCCCAGCATTTT. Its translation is CASSARFNQSQHF.

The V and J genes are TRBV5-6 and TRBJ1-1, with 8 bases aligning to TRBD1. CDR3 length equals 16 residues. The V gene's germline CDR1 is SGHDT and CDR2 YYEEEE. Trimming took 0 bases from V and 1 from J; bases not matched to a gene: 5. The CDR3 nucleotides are TGTGCCAGCAGCTTGGAGCGGGGACAGGCGAACACTGAAGCTTTCTTT. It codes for CASSLERGQANTEAFF.

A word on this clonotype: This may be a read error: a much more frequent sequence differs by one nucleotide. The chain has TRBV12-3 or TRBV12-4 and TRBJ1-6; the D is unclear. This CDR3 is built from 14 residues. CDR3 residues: CANSLNVGISPLHF. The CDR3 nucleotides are TGTGCCAACAGTTTAAATGTAGGGATTTCACCCCTCCACTTT.